At least ten counts were recorded for the clone carrying this T cell receptor beta chain. Time point specified: blood at routine non-recurrence follow-up after resection. The study sequenced unsorted whole RNA from tumor, nontumor lung or frozen PBMC. This specimen belongs to a study of spatial heterogeneity in lung cancer. TCRdb fed the 5' RACE reads into MiXCR, producing one record per CDR3 protein. The table records around 20,000 distinct CDR3 sequences, around 9.6% of them present only once. The CDR3 runs 14 residues. The V end lost 0 bases, the J end lost 4 bases, and 6 bases lay between the germline ends. In germline, CDR1 is SEHNR, CDR2 FQNEAQ (reference sequence).

The receptor was derived from a male donor with early-stage non-small cell lung cancer. Sample: PBMCs, taken at follow-up. The rearrangement links TRBV7-9 to TRBJ2-2; D is undetermined. The CDR3 region has the DNA TGTGCCAGCAGCTTAGCGTGGGGCACCGGGGAGCTGTTTTTT. This codes for CASSLAWGTGELFF.